The 7 T cell receptor beta chains presented below share a single source sample, sequenced in a study of T cells in Graves' hyperthyroidism and ophthalmopathy. RNA transcripts gave rise to amplified TCR beta CDR3 regions. Initially, a first-round RT-PCR of the TCR CDR3 employed the HTBI primer set. MiXCR, applied by TCRdb to the multiplex PCR reads, yields one record per CDR3 protein. The table lists 530,000 or so distinct CDR3 sequences, under 60% of them singletons, with around 7.7% in the top ten. The sequencing sample was made of peripheral blood or thyroid tissue (not recorded which). These receptors came from a young woman with Graves' hyperthyroidism.

This clonotype was seen a single time. The chain couples TRBV12-3 or TRBV12-4 to TRBJ2-7, with 11 positions matching TRBD2. V shed 6 bases and J 3 bases; nucleotides not matched to a gene: 4. The CDR3 extends over 14 amino acids. The DNA of the CDR3 is TGTGCCAGCAGAGGTAGCGGGAGGGACTACGAGCAGTACTTC. It is translated as CASRGSGRDYEQYF.

V gene TRBV29-1 combines with J gene TRBJ1-5, with a tentative D call TRBD1 (6 bases). The germline V and J ends were trimmed by 7 bases and 9 bases, with 13 bases remaining between them. The germline V gene has CDR1 SQVTM and CDR2 ANQGSEA. This CDR3 region has 11 residues. The CDR3 is CSAKGGRPQHF. Written as DNA, the CDR3 is TGCAGCGCCAAGGGGGGGCGGCCCCAGCATTTT.

V gene TRBV7-3 combines with J gene TRBJ2-5; D is possibly TRBD1 (6 bases). The ends were cut back, 2 bases at V and 5 bases at J, with 15 bases in the middle. The germline gives CDR1 SGHTA, CDR2 FQGTGA. The CDR3 has 15 amino acids. CDR3 loop: CASSLDMGDNETQYF. The CDR3 nucleotides are TGTGCCAGCAGCTTAGATATGGGGGACAATGAGACCCAGTACTTC.

This clonotype was seen many times. This chain joins TRBV24-1 and TRBJ1-2, with no clear D. Germline V gene lookup returns CDR1 KGHDR and CDR2 SFDVKD. This CDR3 is 14 amino acids long. V lost 4 bases and J 4 bases, leaving 12 bases between the germline ends. The CDR3 loop is CATSDPLGSYGYTF. CDR3 nucleotides: TGTGCCACCAGTGACCCGTTGGGCAGCTATGGCTACACCTTC.

V and J are TRBV7-2 and TRBJ2-2; D is ambiguous. The germline gives CDR1 SGHTA, CDR2 FQGNSA. CDR3 length: 10 amino acids. V was pared by 8 bases and J by 9 bases, with 7 bases between. The CDR3 is CASSSWELFF. In DNA, the CDR3 is TGTGCCAGCTCGTCCTGGGAGCTGTTTTTT.

This clonotype was seen at least ten times. The V call is TRBV7-9, the J call TRBJ2-1, with D hard to call. CDR1 is SEHNR and CDR2 is FQNEAQ in the germline V gene (reference sequence). V was shortened by 3 bases and J by 7 bases, with 4 bases between the two germline ends. The CDR3 consists of 11 residues. The CDR3 sequence is CASSFPNEQFF. CDR3 nucleotide sequence: TGTGCCAGCAGCTTTCCGAATGAGCAGTTCTTC.

This chain joins TRBV4-1 and TRBJ1-2, with TRBD1 matching over 10 bases. With V trimmed by 4 bases and J by 7 bases, 12 bases remained unmatched. This CDR3 is 16 amino acids long. Germline V CDR1 and CDR2: MGHRA, YSYEKL. The CDR3 DNA sequence: TGCGCCAGCAGCCGAGGACAGGGGGGTTTTGATGCTGGCTACACCTTC. This translates into CASSRGQGGFDAGYTF.